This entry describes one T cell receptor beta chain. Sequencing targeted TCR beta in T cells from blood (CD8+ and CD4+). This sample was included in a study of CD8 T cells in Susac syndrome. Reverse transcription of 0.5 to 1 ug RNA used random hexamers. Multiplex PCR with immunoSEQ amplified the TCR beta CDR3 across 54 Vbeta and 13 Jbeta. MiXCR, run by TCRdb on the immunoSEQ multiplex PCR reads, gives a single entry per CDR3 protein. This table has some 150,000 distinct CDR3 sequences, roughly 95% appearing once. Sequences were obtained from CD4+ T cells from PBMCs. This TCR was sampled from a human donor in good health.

The chain's CDR3 is CAISDGVLDEQYF. The CDR3, as DNA: TGTGCCATCAGTGACGGGGTATTGGACGAGCAGTACTTC. This chain joins TRBV10-3 and TRBJ2-7; TRBD2 is a possible D gene (5 bases). CDR1 and CDR2 (germline): ENHRY, SYGVKD. V was trimmed by 3 bases and J by 5 bases, leaving 11 bases between them. The CDR3 runs 13 residues.